This entry describes one T cell receptor (beta chain). Authors' processing steps: Quantification of nucleated cells was approximated via reference gene primer amplification. Assay: immunoSEQ multiplex PCR; the TCRdb copy retains only in-frame clones and omits some. That table gives V, J and clone size, and the DNA gave D and trimming. The sample includes about 130,000 clones, more than 80% seen only once; the top ten take around 4.5%. V lost 5 bases and J lost 1, with 11 bases in between. There are 13 residues in the CDR3. From germline, CDR1 is GTSNPN and CDR2 SVGIG (reference sequence). These data are taken from a study of blood T cell repertoires in COVID-19.

Sequencing was carried out using peripheral blood. The receptor was isolated from a human donor in a cohort sampled during active COVID-19. The V call is TRBV30, the J call TRBJ1-1; D gene ambiguous. CDR3 in amino acids: CAWLRGQNTEAFF. The CDR3 DNA reads as TGTGCCTGGTTAAGAGGGCAGAACACTGAAGCTTTCTTT.